The T cell receptor beta chain described here comes from a study of cytomegalovirus exposure and HLA in healthy donors. A remark on this clone: What it binds is not known.

Both 60 Vbeta primers and 13 Jbeta primers went into the PCR. Sequencing was performed with immunoSEQ multiplex PCR; in TCRdb, only in-frame clones are kept and a portion is missing. Of 150,000 to 250,000 clones in the sample, 82% were seen once. General study findings and limits: Data from an earlier analysis indicated that most TCR beta V segments were productive either about 90% or about 30% of the time. With high specificity and sensitivity, the classifier reportedly diagnosed cytomegalovirus status.

The ends were cut back, 0 bases at V and 4 bases at J, with 9 bases in the middle. Germline loops: CDR1 SNHLY, CDR2 FYNNEI. The CDR3 totals 15 residues. Sample: PBMCs. The TCR sequence derives from a woman between 50 and 59 years old in good health and CMV-seropositive. The rearrangement uses TRBV2 and TRBJ2-2; D might be TRBD1 (5 bases). The CDR3 DNA sequence: TGTGCCAGCAGTGAAGCGGGGCAGGCCACCGGGGAGCTGTTTTTT. Its protein product is CASSEAGQATGELFF. Looking up the rest from reference TRBV2 and TRBJ2-2 gives the full variable domain: EPEVTQTPSHQVTQMGQEVILRCVPISNHLYFYWYRQILGQKVEFLVSFYNNEISEKSEIFDDQFSVERPDGSNFTLKIRSTKLEDSAMYFCASSEAGQATGELFFGEGSRLTVL.